This TCR beta chain was retrieved from a study of CD8+CD57+ T cells in acquired aplastic anemia. For CDR3 and TCR beta VDJ profiling, genomic DNA was the template used. TCRdb used MiXCR to reprocess the reads, holding one entry per CDR3 protein. The sample has 150,000 to 200,000 distinct CDR3 sequences; roughly 47% are singletons. This CDR3 is built from 17 residues. Germline V gene sequence: CDR1 MGHDK, CDR2 SYGVNS. V was trimmed by 1 base and J by 1 base, leaving 16 bases between them. Source material: sorted CD4+, CD8+, or CD8+CD57+ T cells (not recorded which) from PBMCs. The clonotype was recovered from a human donor in good health. The chain carries TRBV25-1 and TRBJ2-5; D assignment may be TRBD1 or TRBD2 (5 bases each). For the CDR3, the DNA is TGTGCCAGCAGTGAATTCCCCGGGCAGGGAGTCCAAGAGACCCAGTACTTC. Amino acids: CASSEFPGQGVQETQYF.